What follows describes a single TCR beta chain. Other DNA sequences in the same sample also yield this CDR3. The sample is drawn from a study of blood T cell repertoires in COVID-19. Whole-study context: Samples of COVID-19 (acute and convalescent) were obtained from the United States, Italy and Spain. From T cells, B-cell-depleted T cells, or PBMCs came the material, which was cDNA or gDNA.

Original processing notes: From reference gene primer amplification, estimates of nucleated cell counts were derived. The protocol was immunoSEQ multiplex PCR, while the TCRdb copy is restricted to in-frame clones and leaves out a portion. V, J and clone size were drawn from that table, and D and trimming were deduced from the DNA. The profile shows around 620,000 clones, 75% to 90% of them singletons. Germline CDR1 LNHDA, CDR2 SQIVND (reference sequence). The CDR3 totals 12 residues. With V trimmed by 9 bases and J by 2 bases, 3 bases remained unmatched. V usage is TRBV19 and J usage is TRBJ1-2; 7 bases map to TRBD1. This clonotype originated in a young woman with acute or convalescent COVID-19. Sample: peripheral blood. CDR3 in DNA: TGTGCCAGCCGAGGGGGCAACTATGGCTACACCTTC. Its protein is CASRGGNYGYTF.